This record covers a single TCR beta chain. No cognate antigen has been identified for it. Base qualities are not recorded, but no much larger clone differs from it by a single base. V is cut back by 1 base and J by 7 bases, with 3 bases in the junction unmatched. The CDR3 measures 14 amino acids from cysteine to phenylalanine. The only DNA kept is the CDR3, 42 bases in frame from the first base. CDR1 and CDR2, looked up from the germline V gene, are SQVTM and ANQGSEA. The source of the sample is a study of shared clonotypes between healthy human individuals (dated by TCRdb to about 2020). Notes on the research overall: The cohort included a few men and a couple of women between 18 and 49 years of age. To estimate repertoire size and how much clonotype sharing occurs between individuals, the study deeply sequenced the blood TCR repertoires of about five healthy adults. Each donor's leukapheresis produced roughly between roughly 0.85 and 10 billion PBMCs. Per donor, three plates each were used for CD4 naive and CD4 memory, two for CD8 naive, and one for CD8 memory. To increase sequencing depth and limit assay-specific biases, different laboratories used diverse techniques to prepare libraries and sequence TCR repertoires.

Healthy HIV-negative adults with no recently reported acute infections or vaccinations were included as donors. Every donor was a Caucasian adult living in Nashville, Tennessee, USA. CD4+ T cells were enriched through magnetic negative selection, after which naive cells were positively selected on CD45RA and the remaining negative fraction served as the memory subset. Blood was collected by leukapheresis, and PBMCs were isolated by Ficoll-Histopaque density gradient centrifugation and then cryopreserved in liquid nitrogen vapor phase. Analytical flow cytometry was used to check the purity and quantity of every magnetically sorted T cell population. Genomic DNA was isolated from every sorted fraction and measured by UV absorbance on a Nanodrop 2000c. Using the deep immunoSEQ assay, TCR CDR3 regions were amplified from genomic DNA by multiplex PCR. For each cell subset, the extracted genomic DNA was distributed evenly across all wells of several immunoSEQ 96-well plates, and each plate served as one replicate. For sorted subsets, each replicate PCR was loaded with roughly 190 ng genomic DNA, equivalent to 25,000 to 30,000 T cell genomes. The purified libraries were quantified using a Qubit 3.0 fluorometer, sized with a Bioanalyzer 2100, and then quantified again using the KAPA Library Quantification kit. Every immunoSEQ 96-well plate was sequenced on a dedicated single-read 150-cycle Illumina NextSeq 550 flow cell. Per the original workflow: Because the immunoSEQ output included only junctional sequences and no quality scores, the filtering could not be the same as the filtering used for full-length reads. To assign V/J genes and CDR3, sequences were annotated against IMGT germline references using PyIR, a Python wrapper for IgBLAST v1.9. Reads were removed for weak V/J assignments (E-value above 1e-6), missing CDR3, stop codons, out-of-frame junctions, or ambiguous translated residues. V3J clonotypes were defined by identical inferred V gene, J gene, and CDR3 amino acid sequence. To compute the percentage overlap between repertoires, the number of shared unique clonotypes was divided by the size of the smaller repertoire. RTK rarefaction, the Chao1 estimator, and Recon v2.1 estimates of unobserved clonotypes were used to assess repertoire richness. Generation probabilities for all TCRbeta clonotypes obtained by the gDNA method from a handful of donors were computed using OLGA. In TCRdb, the immuneACCESS table is reduced to in-frame sequences with V and J assigned. These tables do not hold every clone; where another copy was compared, an unresolved V gene accounts for under half, and the others remain unexplained. That table gives V, J and clone size, and the DNA gave D and trimming. The sample data list over a million clones, and approximately 97% of these were observed just once. The ten largest clones add up to 1.2% of the sample.

What the study reported, not specific to this receptor: Because the study included only a small number of donors, the genetic and exposure-history diversity represented was limited. Naive subsets generally had larger estimated clonotype richness than memory subsets. Compared with non-shared clonotypes, the clonotypes found in all four sorted-subset donors had higher generation probabilities. Based on pairwise subsampling, the degree of clonotype sharing among donors was expected to be affected by sequencing depth. Even with the large sequencing depth, rarefaction of the sorted-subset datasets indicated that sequencing was incomplete. Across a few donors, 5% to 6% of naive CD4, approximately 4% of naive CD8, approximately 2.5% of memory CD4, and approximately 0.4% of memory CD8 clonotypes were shared. Sampling was restricted to blood, and TCR repertoires in tissues likely differ from the TCR repertoires found in blood.

The chain was built from TRBV29-1 and TRBJ2-2, and TRBD2 matches 10 of the central bases. Sequencing was performed on naive CD4+ T cells sorted from blood. The cell subset or site label, as the study defines it: CD45RA+ positively selected. This sequence originates from a man aged 30-40 years in good health. This receptor carries the CDR3 CSVEVGLASGELFF. The DNA sequence is TGCAGCGTTGAAGTGGGACTAGCGAGCGGGGAGCTGTTTTTT.